This entry concerns a single T cell receptor beta chain. The repertoire was sequenced with immunoSEQ multiplex PCR; TCRdb's copy has only in-frame clones and lacks some. The sample holds around 150,000 clones; around nine tenths are singletons and the top ten take 8% to 11%. The data derive from a study of blood T cell repertoires in COVID-19. The material sequenced was peripheral blood. This TCR derives from a man in his sixties with active or convalescent COVID-19.

DNA of the CDR3: TGTGCCAGCAGTTTTCGGAGACCTGGAAACACCATATATTTT. Translated: CASSFRRPGNTIYF. This sequence joins TRBV28 and TRBJ1-3; D remains unclear. This CDR3 spans 14 amino acids. Germline-derived CDR1 and CDR2 are MDHEN and SYDVKM. Trimming removed 3 bases at V and 2 bases at J, with 8 bases between.